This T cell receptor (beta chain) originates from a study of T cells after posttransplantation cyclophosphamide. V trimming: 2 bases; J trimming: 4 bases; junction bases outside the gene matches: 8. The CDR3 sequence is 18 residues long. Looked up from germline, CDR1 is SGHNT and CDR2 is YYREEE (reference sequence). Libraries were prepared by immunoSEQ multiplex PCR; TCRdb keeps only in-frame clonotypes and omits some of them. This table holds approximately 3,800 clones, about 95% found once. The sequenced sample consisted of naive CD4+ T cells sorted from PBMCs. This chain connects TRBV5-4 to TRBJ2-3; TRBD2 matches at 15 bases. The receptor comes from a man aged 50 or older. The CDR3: CASSLGLAGGPSADTQYF. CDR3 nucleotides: TGTGCCAGCAGCTTAGGACTAGCGGGAGGGCCCAGCGCAGATACGCAGTATTTT.